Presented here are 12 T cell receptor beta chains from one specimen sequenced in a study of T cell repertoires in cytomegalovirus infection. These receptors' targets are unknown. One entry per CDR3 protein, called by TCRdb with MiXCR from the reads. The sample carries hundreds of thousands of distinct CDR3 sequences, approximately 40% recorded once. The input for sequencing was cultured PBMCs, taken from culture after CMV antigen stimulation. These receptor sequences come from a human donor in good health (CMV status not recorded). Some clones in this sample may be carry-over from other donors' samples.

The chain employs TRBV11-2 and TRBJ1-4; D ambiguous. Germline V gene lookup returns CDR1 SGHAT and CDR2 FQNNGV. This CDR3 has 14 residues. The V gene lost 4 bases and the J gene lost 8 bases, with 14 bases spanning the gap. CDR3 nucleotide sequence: TGTGCCAGCAGCTCCGGACCCGACGGGGAAAAACTGTTTTTT. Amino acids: CASSSGPDGEKLFF.

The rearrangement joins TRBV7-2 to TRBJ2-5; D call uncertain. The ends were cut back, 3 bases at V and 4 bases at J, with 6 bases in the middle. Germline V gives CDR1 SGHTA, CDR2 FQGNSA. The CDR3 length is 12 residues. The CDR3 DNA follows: TGTGCCAGCAGCTTTCCCTTAGAGACCCAGTACTTC. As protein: CASSFPLETQYF.

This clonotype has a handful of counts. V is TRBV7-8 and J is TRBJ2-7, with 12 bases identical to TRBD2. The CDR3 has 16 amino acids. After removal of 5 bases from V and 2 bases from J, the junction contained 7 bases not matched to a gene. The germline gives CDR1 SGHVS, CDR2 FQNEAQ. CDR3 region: CASSNQRLAGAYEQYF. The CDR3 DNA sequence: TGTGCCAGCAGCAACCAGAGACTAGCGGGGGCCTACGAGCAGTACTTC.

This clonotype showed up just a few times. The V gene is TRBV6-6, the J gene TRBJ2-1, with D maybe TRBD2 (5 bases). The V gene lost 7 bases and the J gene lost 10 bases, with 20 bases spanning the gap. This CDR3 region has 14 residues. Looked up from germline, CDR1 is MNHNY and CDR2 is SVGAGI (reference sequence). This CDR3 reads CASTPDSRGGEQFF. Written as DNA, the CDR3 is TGTGCCAGCACCCCGGACTCACGAGGAGGAGAGCAGTTCTTC.

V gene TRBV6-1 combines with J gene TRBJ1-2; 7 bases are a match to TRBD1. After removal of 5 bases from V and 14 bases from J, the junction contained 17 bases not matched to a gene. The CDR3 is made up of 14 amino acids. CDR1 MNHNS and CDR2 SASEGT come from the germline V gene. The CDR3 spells CASSFRPGQIKGTF. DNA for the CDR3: TGTGCCAGCAGTTTTCGGCCGGGACAGATAAAGGGGACCTTC.

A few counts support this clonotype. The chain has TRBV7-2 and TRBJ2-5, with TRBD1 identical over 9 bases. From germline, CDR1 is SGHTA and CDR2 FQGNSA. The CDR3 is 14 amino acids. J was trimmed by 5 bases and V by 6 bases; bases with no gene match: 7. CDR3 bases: TGTGCCAGCAGATTGGACAGGGGTATTGAGACCCAGTACTTC. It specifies CASRLDRGIETQYF.

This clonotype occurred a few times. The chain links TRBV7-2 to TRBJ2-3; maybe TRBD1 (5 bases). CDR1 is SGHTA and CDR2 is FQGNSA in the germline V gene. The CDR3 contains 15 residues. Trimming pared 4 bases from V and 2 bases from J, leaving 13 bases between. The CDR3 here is CASSSQAFFTDTQYF. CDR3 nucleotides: TGTGCCAGCAGCTCACAGGCTTTCTTCACAGATACGCAGTATTTT.

CDR3 coding DNA: TGTGCCAGCAGTTTACGCGGGACCGGAGACTATGGCTACACCTTC. Its translation is CASSLRGTGDYGYTF. This sequence joins TRBV12-3 or TRBV12-4 and TRBJ1-2, with a weak D call TRBD1 (5 bases). Trimming took 2 bases from V and 3 from J, leaving 13 bases between them. This CDR3 comprises 15 residues.

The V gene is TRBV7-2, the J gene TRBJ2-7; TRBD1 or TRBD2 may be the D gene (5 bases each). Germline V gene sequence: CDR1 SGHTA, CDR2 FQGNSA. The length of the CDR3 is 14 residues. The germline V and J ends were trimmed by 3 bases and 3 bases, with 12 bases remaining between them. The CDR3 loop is CASSLSGTLYEQYF. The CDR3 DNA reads TGTGCCAGCAGCTTGTCCGGGACCCTCTACGAGCAGTACTTC.

The CDR3 protein is CASSKTGSSGNTIYF. The CDR3 DNA reads as TGTGCCAGCAGTAAGACAGGGTCGTCTGGAAACACCATATATTTT. The chain uses TRBV6-1 and TRBJ1-3, with TRBD1 matching over 7 bases. The germline V gene has CDR1 MNHNS and CDR2 SASEGT. The CDR3 covers 15 residues. V dropped 5 bases and J dropped 1; count of bases not matched to a gene: 5.

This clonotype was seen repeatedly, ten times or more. This CDR3 is CASSSYTPQSGQYF. CDR3 DNA: TGTGCCAGCAGCTCGTACACGCCGCAGAGCGGGCAGTACTTC. V and J are TRBV7-2 and TRBJ2-7, with D perhaps TRBD2 (5 bases). The germline CDR1 and CDR2 sequences are SGHTA and FQGNSA. Trimming left V 4 bases short and J 9 bases short, with 19 bases between. The CDR3 spans 14 residues. Combining the CDR3 with reference TRBV7-2 and TRBJ2-7 gives the whole variable domain GAGVSQSPSNKVTEKGKDVELRCDPISGHTALYWYRQSLGQGLEFLIYFQGNSAPDKSGLPSDRFSAERTGGSVSTLTIQRTQQEDSAVYLCASSSYTPQSGQYFGPGTRLTVT.

CDR3 region: CASSQGQWGYEQYF. The CDR3 DNA reads as TGTGCCAGCAGCCAGGGCCAGTGGGGCTACGAGCAGTACTTC. The chain recombines TRBV6-1 with TRBJ2-7, with D maybe TRBD1 (5 bases). The germline V gene encodes CDR1 MNHNS and CDR2 SASEGT. This CDR3 has 14 residues. The V and J ends lost 6 bases and 3 bases respectively, with 15 bases between them.